This T cell receptor (beta chain) was documented in a study of graft-versus-host responses after intestinal transplantation. This clone came up once. Its antigen is not known. The assay was immunoSEQ multiplex PCR, and TCRdb's table has in-frame clones only and misses some. The sample contains 12,000 or so clones, around 83% of which appear only once. Overall study findings and caveats: Across patients carrying graft-donor T cell macrochimerism, allografts held high graft-versus-host to host-versus-graft clonal ratios. Ileal or blood samples showed some GvH clones first, and such clones were also found in recipient marrow.

The ends were cut back, 3 bases at V and 6 bases at J, with 9 bases in the middle. Per germline, CDR1 MDHEN and CDR2 SYDVKM. The CDR3 is made up of 13 amino acids. This TCR derives from a human patient who received an intestinal transplant, so some T cells may come from the graft donor. This sample comprised PBMCs, obtained 494 days after intestinal transplant. The rearrangement links TRBV28 to TRBJ2-4, with TRBD2 as a possible D gene (5 bases). Here the CDR3 reads CASSFTRVNIQYF. CDR3 nucleotides: TGTGCCAGCAGTTTTACTAGGGTAAACATTCAGTACTTC.